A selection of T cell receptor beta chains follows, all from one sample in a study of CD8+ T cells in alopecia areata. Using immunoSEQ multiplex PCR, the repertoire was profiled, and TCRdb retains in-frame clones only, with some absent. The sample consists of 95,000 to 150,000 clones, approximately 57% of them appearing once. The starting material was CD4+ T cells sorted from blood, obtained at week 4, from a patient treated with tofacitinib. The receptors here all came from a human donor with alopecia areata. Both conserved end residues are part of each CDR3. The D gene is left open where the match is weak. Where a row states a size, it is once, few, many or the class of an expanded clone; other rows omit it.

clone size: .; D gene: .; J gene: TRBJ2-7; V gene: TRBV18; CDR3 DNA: TGTGCCAGCTCACAGGAGGTCGAGCAGTACTTC; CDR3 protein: CASSQEVEQYF
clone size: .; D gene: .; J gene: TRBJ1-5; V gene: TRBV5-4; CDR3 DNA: TGTGCCAGCAGCCCGGACCCCTCTAGCAATCAGCCCCAGCATTTT; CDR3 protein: CASSPDPSSNQPQHF
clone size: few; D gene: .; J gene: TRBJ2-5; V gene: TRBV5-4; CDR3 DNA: TGCGCCAGCAGCCAAGTCAGGACAGAGACCCAGTACTTC; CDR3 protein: CASSQVRTETQYF
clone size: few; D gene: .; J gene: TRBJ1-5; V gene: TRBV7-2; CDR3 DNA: TGTGCCAGCAGCTTATCAGGGAGTAGCAATCAGCCCCAGCATTTT; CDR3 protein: CASSLSGSSNQPQHF
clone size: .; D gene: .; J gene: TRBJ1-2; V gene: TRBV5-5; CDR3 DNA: TGTGCCAGCAGCTTGGCAGCGGAATCCTATGGCTACACCTTC; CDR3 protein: CASSLAAESYGYTF
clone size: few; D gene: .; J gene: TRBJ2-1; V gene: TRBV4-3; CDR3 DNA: TGCGCCAGCAGCCTGGAAATCCCGCAGAGCTCCTACAATGAGCAGTTCTTC; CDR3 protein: CASSLEIPQSSYNEQFF
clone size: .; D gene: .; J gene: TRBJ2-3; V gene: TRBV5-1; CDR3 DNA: TGCGCCAGCAGCTGGAGAACTGACGCAGATACGCAGTATTTT; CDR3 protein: CASSWRTDADTQYF
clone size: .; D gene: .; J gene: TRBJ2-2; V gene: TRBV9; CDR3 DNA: TGTGCCAGCAGCGTAGGGTCCCCTGTTAACACCGGGGAGCTGTTTTTT; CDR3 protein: CASSVGSPVNTGELFF
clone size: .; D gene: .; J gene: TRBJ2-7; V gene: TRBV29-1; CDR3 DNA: TGCAGCGCTACCGGGACATCCTACGAGCAGTACTTC; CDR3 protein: CSATGTSYEQYF
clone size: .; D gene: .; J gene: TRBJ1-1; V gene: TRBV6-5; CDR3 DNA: TGTGCCAGCAGTTACGCGGGGAGACAGGTCACTGAAGCTTTCTTT; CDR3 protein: CASSYAGRQVTEAFF
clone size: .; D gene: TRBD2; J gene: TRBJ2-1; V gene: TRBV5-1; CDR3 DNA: TGCGCCAGCAGCGCTAGGACTAGCGGGAGCCTTGAGCAGTTCTTC; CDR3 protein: CASSARTSGSLEQFF
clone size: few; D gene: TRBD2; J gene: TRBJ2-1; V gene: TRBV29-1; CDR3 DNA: TGCAGCGTTAGACCGGGACTAGGGAGTGATGAGCAGTTCTTC; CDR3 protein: CSVRPGLGSDEQFF
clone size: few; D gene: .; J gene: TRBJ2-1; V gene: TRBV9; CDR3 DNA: TGTGCCAGCAGCGTAGATTCAGCGTACAACTACAATGAGCAGTTCTTC; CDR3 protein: CASSVDSAYNYNEQFF
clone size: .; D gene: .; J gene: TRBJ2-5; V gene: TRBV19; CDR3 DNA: TGTGCCAGTAGTAACCGAGGACAAGAGACCCAGTACTTC; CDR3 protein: CASSNRGQETQYF
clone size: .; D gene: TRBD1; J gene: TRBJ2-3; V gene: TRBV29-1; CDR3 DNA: TGCAGCGTTGAAGCACAGGGGGCGAATACGCAGTATTTT; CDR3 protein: CSVEAQGANTQYF
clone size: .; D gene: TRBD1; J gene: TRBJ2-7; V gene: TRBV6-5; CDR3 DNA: TGTGCCAGCAGTCCCGAGGGACAGGGAGCCGAGCAGTACTTC; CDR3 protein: CASSPEGQGAEQYF
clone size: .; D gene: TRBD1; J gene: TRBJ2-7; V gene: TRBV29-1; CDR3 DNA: TGCAGCGTGGGGGACAGACTATACGAGCAGTACTTC; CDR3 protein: CSVGDRLYEQYF
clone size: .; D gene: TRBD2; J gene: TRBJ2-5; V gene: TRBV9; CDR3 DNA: TGTGCCAGCAGCCAAATGACTAGCGGTGGGGAGACCCAGTACTTC; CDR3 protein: CASSQMTSGGETQYF
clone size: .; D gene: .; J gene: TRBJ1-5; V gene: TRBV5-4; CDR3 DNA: TGTGCCAGCAGCTTGGAAGTAAAGGAGGTCAATCAGCCCCAGCATTTT; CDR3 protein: CASSLEVKEVNQPQHF
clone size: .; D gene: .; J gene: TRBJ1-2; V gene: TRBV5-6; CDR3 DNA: TGTGCCAGCAGCCTCCCTGACTATGGCTACACCTTC; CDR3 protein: CASSLPDYGYTF
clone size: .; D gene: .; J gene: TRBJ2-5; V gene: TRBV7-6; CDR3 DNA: TGTGCCAGCAGCTTCTTGATAGAGACCCAGTACTTC; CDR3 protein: CASSFLIETQYF
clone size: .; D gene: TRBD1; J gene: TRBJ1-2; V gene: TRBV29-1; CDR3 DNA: TGCAGCGCCGGGACAGGGATTGGCTACACCTTC; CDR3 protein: CSAGTGIGYTF
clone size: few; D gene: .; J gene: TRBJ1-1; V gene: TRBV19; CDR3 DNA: TGTGCCACTTCCCACCCCGACAGGACGAACACTGAAGCTTTCTTT; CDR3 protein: CATSHPDRTNTEAFF
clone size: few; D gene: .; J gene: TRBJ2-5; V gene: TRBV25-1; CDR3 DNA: TGTGCCAGCAGTGAAAGGGGGTACCGGGAGACCCAGTACTTC; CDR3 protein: CASSERGYRETQYF
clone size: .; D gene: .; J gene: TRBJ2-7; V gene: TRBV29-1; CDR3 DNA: TGCAGCGTTGGGTTAGCCCCGGGCTACGAGCAGTACTTC; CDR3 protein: CSVGLAPGYEQYF
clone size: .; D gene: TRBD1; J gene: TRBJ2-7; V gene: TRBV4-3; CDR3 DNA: TGCGCCAGCAGCCAACAACAGGGGGCCCACTCCTACGAGCAGTACTTC; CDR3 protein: CASSQQQGAHSYEQYF
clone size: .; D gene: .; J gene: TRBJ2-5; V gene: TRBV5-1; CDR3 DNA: TGCGCCAGCACCCAGGCGATTCAAGAGACCCAGTACTTC; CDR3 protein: CASTQAIQETQYF
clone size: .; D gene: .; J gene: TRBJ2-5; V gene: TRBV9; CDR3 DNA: TGTGCCAGCAGCCGGGGCCGGGAGACCCAGTACTTC; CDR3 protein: CASSRGRETQYF
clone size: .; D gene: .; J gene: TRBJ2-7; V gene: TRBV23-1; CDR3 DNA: TGCGCCAGCAGTAGGACAGTCCCGCACGAGCAGTACTTC; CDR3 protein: CASSRTVPHEQYF
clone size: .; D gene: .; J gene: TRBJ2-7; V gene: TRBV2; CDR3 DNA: TGTGCCAGCAGGGATTATGACAGGTACGAGCAGTACTTC; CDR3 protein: CASRDYDRYEQYF
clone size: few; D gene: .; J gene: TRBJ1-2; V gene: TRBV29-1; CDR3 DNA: TGCAGCGTTGCTGATGAGCGGGACAAGAACTATGGCTACACCTTC; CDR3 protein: CSVADERDKNYGYTF
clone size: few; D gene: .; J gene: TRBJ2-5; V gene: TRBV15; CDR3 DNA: TGTGCCACCAGCAGAACTAGCTGGAGGGGGGGAGGCGAGACCCAGTACTTC; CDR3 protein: CATSRTSWRGGGETQYF
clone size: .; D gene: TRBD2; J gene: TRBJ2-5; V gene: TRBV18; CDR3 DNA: TGTGCCAGCTCACCACAACTAGCGGGATTCCAAGAGACCCAGTACTTC; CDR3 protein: CASSPQLAGFQETQYF
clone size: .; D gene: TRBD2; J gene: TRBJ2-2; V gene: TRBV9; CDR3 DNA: TGTGCCAGCAGTACTAGCGGTTCGAACACCGGGGAGCTGTTTTTT; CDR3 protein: CASSTSGSNTGELFF
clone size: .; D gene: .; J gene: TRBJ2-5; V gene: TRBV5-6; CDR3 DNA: TGTGCCAGCAGCATACAAGAGACCCAGTACTTC; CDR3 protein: CASSIQETQYF
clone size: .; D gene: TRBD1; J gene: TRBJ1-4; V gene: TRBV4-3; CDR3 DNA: TGCGCCAGCAGCGTATGGACAGGACCTAATGAAAAACTGTTTTTT; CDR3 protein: CASSVWTGPNEKLFF
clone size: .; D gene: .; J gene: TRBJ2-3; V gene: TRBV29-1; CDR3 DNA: TGCAGCGGTTTAGTTCCAGATACGCAGTATTTT; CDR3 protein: CSGLVPDTQYF
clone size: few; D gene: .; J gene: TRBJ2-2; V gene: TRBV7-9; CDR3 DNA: TGTGCCAGCAGCTTTGAGGGCGAATATCGTCAAGGGGAGCTGTTTTTT; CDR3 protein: CASSFEGEYRQGELFF
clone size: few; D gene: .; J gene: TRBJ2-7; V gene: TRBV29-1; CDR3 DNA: TGCAGCGTTGAAGACGGGTCCTACGAGCAGTACTTC; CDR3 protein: CSVEDGSYEQYF
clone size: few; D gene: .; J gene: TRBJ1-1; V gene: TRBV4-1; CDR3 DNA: TGCGCCAGCAGCCAAGATCCGGGGGCGATCACTGAAGCTTTCTTT; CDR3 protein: CASSQDPGAITEAFF
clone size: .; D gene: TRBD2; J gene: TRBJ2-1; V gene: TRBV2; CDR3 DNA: TGTGCCAGCAGGGTAAGCGGGAGGGCCTGGTTCTTC; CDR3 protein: CASRVSGRAWFF
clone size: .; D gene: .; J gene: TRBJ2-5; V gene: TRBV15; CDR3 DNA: TGTGCCACCAGCAACCGGCACCAAGAGACCCAGTACTTC; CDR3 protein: CATSNRHQETQYF
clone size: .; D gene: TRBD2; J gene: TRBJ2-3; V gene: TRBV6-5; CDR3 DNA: TGTGCCAGCAGTCCTATACTAGCGGGAAGAGATACGCAGTATTTT; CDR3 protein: CASSPILAGRDTQYF
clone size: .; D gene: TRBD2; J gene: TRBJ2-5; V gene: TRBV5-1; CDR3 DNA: TGCGCCAGCAGGTCGGGAGGGCCCCAAGAGACCCAGTACTTC; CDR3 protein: CASRSGGPQETQYF
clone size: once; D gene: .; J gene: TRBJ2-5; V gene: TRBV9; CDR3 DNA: TGTGCCAGCAGCGTAGTTGGGGGAGAGACCCAGTACTTC; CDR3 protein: CASSVVGGETQYF
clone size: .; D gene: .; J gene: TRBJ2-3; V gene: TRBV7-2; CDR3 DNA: TGTGCCAGCAGCTTTACCACCTCTGGAACAGATACGCAGTATTTT; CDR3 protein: CASSFTTSGTDTQYF
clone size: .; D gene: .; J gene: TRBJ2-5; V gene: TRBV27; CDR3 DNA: TGTGCCAGCAGTTTAACGGGGATAGAGACCCAGTACTTC; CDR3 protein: CASSLTGIETQYF
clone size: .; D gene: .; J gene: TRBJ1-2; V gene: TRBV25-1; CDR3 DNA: TGTGCCAGCAGTGATTTAGGGTTCTATGGCTACACCTTC; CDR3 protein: CASSDLGFYGYTF
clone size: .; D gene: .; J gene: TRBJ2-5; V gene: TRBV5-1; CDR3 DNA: TGCGCCAGCAGCTTGATACAGACAGCCCAAAGGGGGAAAGAGACCCAGTACTTC; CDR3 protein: CASSLIQTAQRGKETQYF
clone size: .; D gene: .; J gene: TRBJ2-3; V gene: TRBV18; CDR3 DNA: TGTGCCAGCTCACCCAGCACAGATACGCAGTATTTT; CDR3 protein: CASSPSTDTQYF
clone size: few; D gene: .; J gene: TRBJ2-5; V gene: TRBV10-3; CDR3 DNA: TGTGCCATCAGTGAGTCGAGGGAGACCCAGTACTTC; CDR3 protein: CAISESRETQYF
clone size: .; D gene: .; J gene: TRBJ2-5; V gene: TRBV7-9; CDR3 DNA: TGTGCCAGCAGCCTGGGGCAAGAGACCCAGTACTTC; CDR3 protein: CASSLGQETQYF
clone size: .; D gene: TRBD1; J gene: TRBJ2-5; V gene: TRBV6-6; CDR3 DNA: TGTGCCAGCAGGGATACAGGGGAAGAGACCCAGTACTTC; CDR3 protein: CASRDTGEETQYF
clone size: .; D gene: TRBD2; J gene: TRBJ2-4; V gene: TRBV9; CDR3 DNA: TGTGCCAGCAGCCCCACCGTAGCGGGAGGCAAAAACATTCAGTACTTC; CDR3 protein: CASSPTVAGGKNIQYF
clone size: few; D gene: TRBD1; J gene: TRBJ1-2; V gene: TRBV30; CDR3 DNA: TGTGCCTGGACCGGGACAGGGGATCGCTACACCTTC; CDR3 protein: CAWTGTGDRYTF
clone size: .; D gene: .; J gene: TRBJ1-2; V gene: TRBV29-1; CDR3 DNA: TGCAGCGTCCCCGCCCAGGGAGGTGGCTACACCTTC; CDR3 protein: CSVPAQGGGYTF
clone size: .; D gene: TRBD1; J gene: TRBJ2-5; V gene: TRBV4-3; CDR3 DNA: TGCGCCAGCAGCCAAGGGATACAGGGGGGTCGAGAGACCCAGTACTTC; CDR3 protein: CASSQGIQGGRETQYF
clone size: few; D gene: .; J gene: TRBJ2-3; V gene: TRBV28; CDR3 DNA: TGTGCCAGCATTCCCCCGCCCCCGGTAGATACGCAGTATTTT; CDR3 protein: CASIPPPPVDTQYF
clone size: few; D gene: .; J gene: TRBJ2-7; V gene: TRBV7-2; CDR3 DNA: TGTGCCAGCAGCTTCATGGGGGACAATCCCGAGCAGTACTTC; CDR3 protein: CASSFMGDNPEQYF
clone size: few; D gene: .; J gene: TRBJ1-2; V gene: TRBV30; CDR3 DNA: TGTGCCTGGAGTAGAGGCTATGGCTACACCTTC; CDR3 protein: CAWSRGYGYTF